The 23 T cell receptor beta chains presented below share a single source sample, sequenced in a study of Graves' ophthalmopathy and Graves' hyperthyroidism. Amplification from RNA transcripts yielded the TCR beta CDR3 regions. HTBI primers were employed in first-round RT-PCR, then a second-round multiplex PCR followed. Using its own MiXCR run on the multiplex PCR reads, TCRdb lists one record per CDR3 protein. The repertoire has 900,000 to 1,200,000 distinct CDR3 sequences, less than 45% of them found once; the top ten carry approximately 12%. Sequencing used peripheral blood or thyroid tissue (not recorded which). These TCRs come from an adult man with Graves' hyperthyroidism.

V gene TRBV6-6 combines with J gene TRBJ1-2; a possible D gene is TRBD1 (5 bases). The CDR3 is made up of 17 amino acids. Trimming stripped 6 bases from V and 3 bases from J, with 23 bases between. Per the germline V gene, CDR1 is MNHNY and CDR2 is SVGAGI (reference sequence). The CDR3 loop is CASRSSGTGNWDYGYTF. The CDR3 DNA reads as TGTGCCAGCAGATCATCCGGGACTGGGAACTGGGACTATGGCTACACCTTC.

This clonotype was found many times. The V and J genes are TRBV7-9 and TRBJ2-7; the match to TRBD2 covers 9 bases. The CDR3 runs 16 residues. Trimming cost V 5 bases and J 4 bases; bases outside gene matches: 12. CDR1 is SEHNR and CDR2 is FQNEAQ in the germline V gene (reference sequence). CDR3 residues: CASSPTGTSRQYEQYF. The CDR3 nucleotides read TGTGCCAGCAGCCCGACCGGGACTAGCCGCCAATACGAGCAGTACTTC.

The chain combines TRBV10-3 with TRBJ2-5, with a weak D call TRBD2 (7 bases). This CDR3 contains 12 residues. Germline values: CDR1 ENHRY, CDR2 SYGVKD. The V end lost 7 bases, the J end lost 5 bases, and 11 bases lay between the germline ends. The CDR3 DNA is TGTGCCATCAACCGGGGGGCGGAGACCCAGTACTTC. Its protein is CAINRGAETQYF.

The gene calls are TRBV11-3 and TRBJ1-1; D is undetermined. The CDR3 extends over 17 amino acids. V was trimmed by 5 bases and J by 0 bases, leaving 19 bases between them. Per germline, CDR1 SGHNT and CDR2 YENEEA. The CDR3 loop reads CASSQDPWGSVNTEAFF. Here the CDR3 DNA reads TGTGCCAGCAGCCAAGATCCCTGGGGTTCGGTGAACACTGAAGCTTTCTTT.

This clonotype has a handful of counts. The V and J genes are TRBV19 and TRBJ1-1; 8 nucleotides align to TRBD1. The CDR3 covers 13 residues. The germline CDR1 and CDR2 sequences are LNHDA and SQIVND (reference sequence). V lost 3 bases and J lost 5; bases outside the gene matches: 2. The CDR3 region has the DNA TGTGCCAGTAGTATGGACAGGGTAACTGAAGCTTTCTTT. Translation gives CASSMDRVTEAFF.

This clonotype was observed many times. V and J are TRBV29-1 and TRBJ2-7, with 7 bases lining up with TRBD1. The CDR3 totals 12 residues. CDR1 is SQVTM, CDR2 ANQGSEA, per germline. Unmatched junction bases numbered 4, after V lost 5 bases and J lost 3 bases. CDR3: CSVRDSNYEQYF. The CDR3 nucleotides are TGCAGCGTTCGGGACAGCAACTACGAGCAGTACTTC.

At least ten counts were recorded for this clonotype. V is TRBV15 and J is TRBJ1-4, with 9 nucleotides matching TRBD1. CDR1 is LNHNV, CDR2 YYDKDF, per germline (reference sequence). The CDR3 runs to 15 residues. Germline trimming cut 5 bases from V and 8 bases from J; bases unmatched to any gene: 9. The DNA of the CDR3 is TGTGCCACCAGCCGAACAGGGGGCGCAGGGGAAAAACTGTTTTTT. This gives the protein CATSRTGGAGEKLFF.

In this sample, this clonotype turned up many times. The rearrangement uses TRBV10-2 and TRBJ1-5, with 11 bases fitting TRBD1. The V gene end was trimmed by 6 bases and the J gene end by 2 bases; junction bases not matched to a gene: 6. CDR3 length equals 16 residues. CDR1 is WSHSY, CDR2 SAAADI, per germline. The CDR3 is CASSGQGAAGNQPQHF. The CDR3 DNA is TGCGCCAGCAGCGGACAGGGGGCTGCTGGCAATCAGCCCCAGCATTTT.

The table lists this clonotype with many counts. This chain joins TRBV11-2 and TRBJ2-7, with 12 bases that match TRBD1. CDR1 and CDR2 (germline): SGHAT, FQNNGV. Trimming cost V 5 bases and J 7 bases; bases outside gene matches: 9. CDR3 length equals 15 residues. The CDR3 region is CASSPRGQGAGEQYF. The CDR3 DNA reads TGTGCCAGCAGCCCCCGGGGACAGGGGGCGGGTGAGCAGTACTTC.

As to this clonotype: Relative to the germline gene, one junction end is altered; a read error may explain this. V and J are TRBV20-1 and TRBJ2-2; a possible D gene is TRBD1 (7 bases). Per germline, CDR1 DFQATT and CDR2 SNEGSKA (reference sequence). This CDR3 has 15 amino acids. CDR3 sequence reads: CSAREGAWNTGELFF. DNA for the CDR3: TGCAGTGCTAGGGAGGGGGCTTGGAACACTGGGGAGCTGTTTTTT.

The rearrangement joins TRBV7-2 to TRBJ1-1; no definite D call. The length of the CDR3 is 13 residues. Germline-derived CDR1 and CDR2 are SGHTA and FQGNSA. The V end lost 3 bases, the J end lost 3 bases, and 8 bases lay between the germline ends. The CDR3 nucleotides read TGTGCCAGCAGCTTGCTAACCTACACTGAAGCTTTCTTT. It encodes CASSLLTYTEAFF.

This clonotype appeared once. Since no conserved phenylalanine or tryptophan closes the CDR3, a read error is the likely cause. The V gene is TRBV7-9, the J gene TRBJ1-1, with D unclear. This CDR3 region has 13 residues. Germline V gene lookup returns CDR1 SEHNR and CDR2 FQNEAQ (reference sequence). CDR3 nucleotide sequence: TGTGCCAACGGAGAGTTCGGAGGCACTGAGGCTTTCCTT. As protein: CANGEFGGTEAFL.

The sample holds one count of this clonotype. This chain joins TRBV7-2 and TRBJ2-7; weak D call: TRBD1 (5 bases). CDR1 and CDR2 from the germline V gene are SGHTA and FQGNSA. The CDR3 loop spans 16 amino acids. V was pared by 5 bases and J by 0 bases, with 17 bases between. CDR3 loop: CASSPAFKGYSYEQYF. As DNA, the CDR3 is TGTGCCAGCAGCCCCGCTTTCAAGGGGTACTCCTACGAGCAGTACTTC.

This clonotype was detected many times. J is TRBJ1-2 and V is TRBV20-1, with D possibly TRBD1 on 5 matching bases. The germline V and J ends were trimmed by 3 bases and 6 bases, with 17 bases remaining between them. The CDR3 totals 14 residues. Germline V gives CDR1 DFQATT, CDR2 SNEGSKA (reference sequence). This chain's CDR3 is CSASLPGQGHGYTF. In DNA form, the CDR3 reads TGCAGTGCTAGTCTCCCAGGGCAGGGTCATGGCTACACCTTC.

The chain links TRBV29-1 to TRBJ1-3, with D possibly matching TRBD1 (5 bases). V was shortened by 5 bases and J by 0 bases, with 14 bases between the two germline ends. CDR1 and CDR2 (germline): SQVTM, ANQGSEA. The CDR3 extends over 15 amino acids. The CDR3 nucleotides are TGCAGCGTTATAAGGGGAACGAGCTCTGGAAACACCATATATTTT. It yields the protein CSVIRGTSSGNTIYF.

This clonotype has a count of ten or more. The rearrangement uses TRBV7-8 and TRBJ2-5, with unresolved D. Trimming cost V 7 bases and J 0 bases, with 18 bases left between them. Germline loops: CDR1 SGHVS, CDR2 FQNEAQ. This CDR3 region has 16 residues. CDR3 residues: CASTPSQPMYQETQYF. The DNA of the CDR3 is TGTGCCAGCACCCCCTCCCAGCCAATGTACCAAGAGACCCAGTACTTC.

V gene TRBV7-9 combines with J gene TRBJ1-6; D uncertain. Germline values: CDR1 SEHNR, CDR2 FQNEAQ (reference sequence). The CDR3 has 13 residues. V was trimmed by 5 bases and J by 8 bases, leaving 10 bases between them. The CDR3 sequence: CASSTHTDSPLHF. CDR3 DNA: TGTGCCAGCAGCACTCACACGGATTCACCCCTCCACTTT.

The genes are TRBV2 and TRBJ1-2, with no clear D. Germline loops: CDR1 SNHLY, CDR2 FYNNEI. This CDR3 spans 11 amino acids. The V gene lost 9 bases and the J gene lost 3 bases, with 8 bases spanning the gap. The CDR3 DNA reads as TGTGCCAGTGGGGTCGACTATGGCTACACCTTC. Translation: CASGVDYGYTF.

For this clonotype: The germline gene is not matched at one end of the junction; a read error may be the cause. The chain is built from TRBV19 and TRBJ2-7; D is possibly TRBD2 (6 bases). The germline V gene has CDR1 LNHDA and CDR2 SQIVND (reference sequence). The CDR3 runs to 17 residues. CDR3 amino acids: CASGITNSGGKAYEQYF. CDR3 bases: TGTGCCAGTGGTATCACCAATAGCGGAGGTAAAGCCTACGAGCAGTACTTC.

This clonotype has a count of ten or more. V and J are TRBV14 and TRBJ1-3; the D gene is possibly TRBD1 (5 bases). V shed 0 bases and J shed 3 bases, with 12 bases lying between them. In germline, CDR1 is SGHDN, CDR2 FVKESK. The CDR3 is 16 residues long. DNA for the CDR3: TGTGCCAGCAGCCAAGAAAGGTGGGGGATTGGAAACACCATATATTTT. Protein product: CASSQERWGIGNTIYF.

This clonotype was recorded a few times. The rearrangement joins TRBV20-1 to TRBJ1-1, with a tentative D call TRBD1 (6 bases). Trimming removed 4 bases at V and 7 bases at J, with 10 bases between. CDR1 is DFQATT and CDR2 is SNEGSKA in the germline V gene (reference sequence). The CDR3 has 11 residues. The CDR3: CSAKGVVEAFF. DNA of the CDR3: TGCAGTGCTAAGGGGGTGGTTGAAGCTTTCTTT.

The chain has TRBV5-6 and TRBJ1-1; no reliable D call. The CDR3 is 16 residues long. Germline CDR1 SGHDT, CDR2 YYEEEE. Trimming stripped 0 bases from V and 0 bases from J, with 12 bases between. The DNA of the CDR3 is TGTGCCAGCAGCTTGGGAGGGCGTGGATTGAACACTGAAGCTTTCTTT. Translated: CASSLGGRGLNTEAFF. Full variable domain (outside the CDR3, taken from reference TRBV5-6 and TRBJ1-1): DAGVTQSPTHLIKTRGQQVTLRCSPKSGHDTVSWYQQALGQGPQFIFQYYEEEERQRGNFPDRFSGHQFPNYSSELNVNALLLGDSALYLCASSLGGRGLNTEAFFGQGTRLTVV.

This clonotype came up a few times. This chain connects TRBV7-9 to TRBJ1-2; unclear D gene. CDR3 size: 14 residues. The germline CDR1 and CDR2 sequences are SEHNR and FQNEAQ (reference sequence). Trimming left V 1 base short and J 6 bases short, with 12 bases between. The CDR3 nucleotides are TGTGCCAGCAGCTTAGTGATCAAGGGAAATGGCTACACCTTC. This sequence encodes CASSLVIKGNGYTF.